This T cell receptor (beta chain) was obtained from a study of cytomegalovirus exposure and HLA in healthy donors (dated by TCRdb to the late 2010s). Concerning the study at large: According to an earlier analysis of a few hundred of the donors, some 170 million T cells yielded some 120 million unique TCR beta sequences and roughly 280 Gb of sequence data. Both class I and class II loci were covered by HLA typing, at four-digit resolution. The later analysis used no new phenotypic data to find candidate immune exposures, relying instead on TCR beta sequences and their occurrence across donors. All discovery cohort repertoires had been generated using a single sequencing platform. Around 320 gigabases of sequencing data and approximately 85 million unique TCR sequences were included in an early release covering around 650 HLA-typed donors. Alongside the repertoire data, information on donor age, sex, ethnicity and CMV serostatus was compiled. An earlier analysis of approximately 630 of the donors applied high-throughput TCR beta sequencing to assess whether each TCR beta V gene segment acted as functional or pseudogenic. Besides the first cohort of roughly 700 subjects, a separate validation cohort made up of roughly 120 different subjects was used. Because of strong linkage in the cohort, roughly five DR-DQ haplotypes were treated as single units for association and clustering. The study aimed to test whether signatures of past pathogen exposure could be identified by cataloging public T cell receptors. In a later genetic analysis, genome-wide SNP genotypes for about 55% of the 666 donors were used, and that subset was treated as a discovery cohort. Typing coverage varied by locus: roughly 620-640 donors for A, B, C, DRB1 and DQB1; some 520 for DQA1; over 600 for DPA1; roughly 470 for DPB1. To predict cytomegalovirus infection status, the study brought together high-throughput TCR immunosequencing, statistical association of individual TCRs with disease status, and machine learning. A later analysis re-examined previously published TCR beta repertoires from more than 650 donors and added high-resolution HLA genotyping to investigate patterns of TCR occurrence. Among around 400 genotyped donors of the cohort, an average of 235,054 unique TCR beta nucleotide sequences were sequenced per donor, around a sixth of them non-productive. Among the 398 genotyped donors, around 79% belonged to the genetic ancestry cluster associated with self-reported Caucasian donors. Using immunosequencing, the study profiled T cell repertoires from about 610 subjects and related those repertoires to cytomegalovirus serostatus.

CDR1 MNHEY and CDR2 SMNVEV are derived from the germline V gene (reference sequence). Clipping removes 6 bases from V and 0 bases from J, with 2 as the unmatched junction base count. From the cysteine up to the phenylalanine, the CDR3 has a length of 13 residues. The CDR3 DNA has 39 bases and is translated from base 1. Concerning this clone: Its antigen target is currently unknown. Base-call qualities are not available, and no considerably larger clone is one nucleotide away.

Library creation used the immunoSEQ multiplex PCR assay. For the multiplex PCR, a mixture combining 60 forward primers for TCR Vbeta segments and 13 reverse primers for TCR Jbeta segments was used. The CDR3 region of rearranged TCR beta genes was amplified from genomic DNA with a multiplex PCR assay. Amplified TCR beta libraries were sequenced as 87-base-pair reads on the Illumina HiSeq System. Per the authors' processing: A later analysis tallied about 77 million unique TCR beta chains across the 650 to 750 repertoires, and about 10 million of those chains were shared by two or more donors. Raw reads were error-corrected and collapsed into unique sequences by a nearest-neighbor algorithm in which closely related sequences were merged to remove PCR and sequencing errors. CDR3 sequences were aligned to IMGT reference sequences to assign V, D and J gene segments. For a sequence to be retained, a match of at least six nucleotides to both a V gene segment and a J gene segment was required. A rearrangement counted as productive if the CDR3 had no stop codons and remained in frame with V and J, and every other rearrangement counted as non-productive. CDR3 was defined according to IMGT convention as the region running from the second conserved V-encoded cysteine to the conserved J-encoded phenylalanine. In an earlier analysis of 500 to 650 of the donors, sequences lacking an unambiguous match to a single V gene segment were excluded. In an earlier analysis of about 590 of the donors, a V segment was called functional when productive rearrangements were above 56.7%, and segregating when the standard deviation between donors exceeded 5%. A statistical classification framework was built to diagnose cytomegalovirus status from the catalog of TCR beta chain sequences. A later analysis assigned V and J genes by comparing TCR nucleotide sequences with IMGT/GENE-DB human TR gene sequences. Using the TCRdist pipeline, a later analysis assigned CDR3 sequences along with most-parsimonious VDJ recombination scenarios. In a later analysis, each TCR beta chain was defined by its CDR3 amino acid sequence together with its V-gene family, and reads without a unique V-gene family were excluded. A later analysis removed several hundred highly shared, low-generation-probability nucleotide sequences to deal with suspected cross-contamination and a sequencing artifact. For each public chain, a later analysis derived a clonal expansion index from normalized ranks of inferred template counts within each repertoire. Generation probabilities in a later analysis came from a VDJ recombination model fitted to out-of-frame rearrangements, and those results were checked against IGoR. Hypergeometric tests were used in a later analysis to score TCR-TCR, TCR-HLA and TCR-CMV co-occurrence, with a repertoire-size bias correction applied to the TCR pairs. In a later analysis, false discovery rates were estimated by permuting HLA or CMV assignments 20 times. In a later analysis, co-occurring TCRs were grouped using DBSCAN, and TCRdist sequence similarity was added for clustering within HLA-allele-positive subsets. For co-occurrence clustering, repertoires with fewer than 30,000 or more than 120,000 public chains were excluded, along with roughly five repertoires with anomalous nucleotide sharing. TCRdb holds this immuneACCESS table with in-frame rearrangements only. Some clones are missing; in checked studies, unresolved V genes explain under half, and the rest has no known cause. V and J calls and clone size are as listed in that table; D and trimming were resolved from the DNA. The sample contains approximately 100,000 clones, about 80% of them found a single time. Around 4% of the sample rests with the top ten.

The full study reports these points: Only TCR beta chains were sequenced in this cohort, and the absence of alpha or paired-chain data limited detectable features. A later genetic analysis associated a missense DCLRE1C variant with V-gene and J-gene trimming of TCR beta chains, and an independent cohort replicated the association. CMV serostatus was the only immune exposure information available for the cohort. A later analysis found that HLA-associated TCR beta chains were more clonally expanded and had lower generation probabilities than equally common non-associated chains. The sequencing pipeline was judged likely to have produced a cluster of highly shared sequence variants as a technical artifact. A further reported finding was that TCR beta sequences accurately predicted the HLA-A and HLA-B alleles for most subjects in the first cohort. An earlier analysis of some 590 of the donors showed that most TCR beta V segments appeared in productive rearrangements either about 87% or about 30% of the time, which broadly matched IMGT annotations. Some IMGT-functional V segments, including TRBV6-2 and TRBV6-3, could not be distinguished by the 87-base-pair reads and were therefore excluded. In vitro tests confirmed that a few of the cytomegalovirus-associated TCR beta chains recognize cytomegalovirus antigens. Correlated functional status among segregating V segments might reflect linkage disequilibrium, but an unknown experimental factor could not be ruled out. The authors suggested that the approach could potentially be generalized to other disease states and immunological phenotypes. When HLA alleles, especially DR and DQ, strongly co-occurred, TCR associations were difficult to assign to individual alleles. Because HLA typing was unavailable for some donors at each locus, only the typed subset was used in association tests. A later analysis found that TCR association rates varied across HLA loci, with DRB1 alleles showing the most associated TCRs and HLA-C alleles the fewest. Roughly uniform sequencing depth across donors was assumed in presence/absence analyses, although this assumption may not hold. The classifier was reported to diagnose cytomegalovirus status with high specificity and sensitivity in both the original cohort and the validation cohort. A later analysis associated 15,000 to 20,000 TCR beta sequences with specific HLA alleles at a false discovery rate of 0.05. Most TCR sequences were observed very rarely across donors, whereas some public TCRs were present in many individuals. In a later genetic analysis, fewer N-insertions in productive TCRs were reported among donors in an Asian-associated ancestry cluster than the 666-donor mean. According to a later analysis, parvovirus B19, influenza, CMV and Epstein-Barr virus appeared linked to several top co-occurrence clusters. A total of roughly 160 TCR beta chains were listed by the study as associated with cytomegalovirus. According to a later analysis, most CMV-associated TCR beta chains appeared to be HLA-restricted, and the HLA associations seemed to be driven largely by CMV exposure. The earlier analysis of some 560 of the donors excluded around 17 rarely observed V segments, including chromosome 9 orphons, because counts were too low.

The cohort was made up of 500 to 850 healthy bone marrow donors. At the time of sampling, every cohort member was nominally healthy, though immune exposures that went unrecorded were likely present. The donor tested CMV seropositive and was one of the 289 seropositive cohort members. A peripheral blood sample was provided by each donor, and peripheral blood mononuclear cells were used for TCR beta sequencing. The Qiagen DNeasy Blood Extraction Kit was used to extract genomic DNA from the blood cell samples. Sequencing used PBMCs. The sequence came from a female donor in good health and CMV-seropositive. The V gene is TRBV27 and the J gene is TRBJ2-7, with 7 middle bases fitting TRBD2. The CDR3 corresponds to CASRASGSYEQYF. The bases read TGTGCCAGCAGGGCTAGCGGCTCCTACGAGCAGTACTTC.